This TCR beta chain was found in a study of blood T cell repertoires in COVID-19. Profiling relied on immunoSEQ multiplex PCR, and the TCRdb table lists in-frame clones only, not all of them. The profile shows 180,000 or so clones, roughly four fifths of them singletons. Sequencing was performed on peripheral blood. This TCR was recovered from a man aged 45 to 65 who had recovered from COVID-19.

The CDR3 is CASSPTGMTWDTQYF. The CDR3 DNA follows: TGTGCCAGCTCACCAACAGGGATGACATGGGATACGCAGTATTTT. The chain links TRBV18 to TRBJ2-3; possible D gene TRBD1, 6 bases. With 2 bases removed from V and 6 bases from J, the gap between germline ends came to 15 bases. Germline V gene lookup returns CDR1 KGHSH and CDR2 LQKENI. This CDR3 spans 15 amino acids.